One and the same sample provided the 20 T cell receptor beta chains below, sequenced in a study of T cells in pancreatic ductal adenocarcinoma. The selected patients with pancreatic ductal adenocarcinoma had surgery but no neoadjuvant therapy. Sequencing was performed with immunoSEQ multiplex PCR; in TCRdb, only in-frame clones are kept and a portion is missing. The table has about 16,000 clones, around nine tenths seen once. Sequenced material: PBMCs. These receptors were collected from a human donor with pancreatic ductal adenocarcinoma.

The CDR3 reads CASSRPGREKLFF. For the CDR3, the DNA is TGTGCCAGCAGTAGGCCAGGTCGGGAAAAACTGTTTTTT. The V call is TRBV27, the J call TRBJ1-4; D uncertain. In germline, CDR1 is MNHEY, CDR2 SMNVEV (reference sequence). Trimming left V 5 bases short and J 8 bases short, with 12 bases between. The CDR3 has 13 residues.

This chain uses TRBV19 with TRBJ2-7; D is uncertain. Trimming cost V 3 bases and J 5 bases, with 17 bases left between them. Per germline, CDR1 LNHDA and CDR2 SQIVND (reference sequence). This CDR3 region has 15 residues. The CDR3 DNA follows: TGTGCCAGTAGTATCTCCGGAATCAGAGAAAACGAGCAGTACTTC. This gives the protein CASSISGIRENEQYF.

The chain is built from TRBV27 and TRBJ1-1, with TRBD1 matching over 9 bases. Losses at the gene ends were 8 bases for V and 5 bases for J; bases not matched to a gene: 15. The germline V gene has CDR1 MNHEY and CDR2 SMNVEV (reference sequence). The CDR3 spans 16 residues. For the CDR3, the DNA is TGTGCCAGCCTCCTAAGAACAGGGGGCGCAAGGACTGAAGCTTTCTTT. Residues: CASLLRTGGARTEAFF.

In nucleotides, the CDR3 is TGTGCCAGCAGCTTGAGCCAGGGAACCTATGGCTACACCTTC. It codes for CASSLSQGTYGYTF. The genes are TRBV5-6 and TRBJ1-2, with a tentative D call TRBD1 (5 bases). Germline values: CDR1 SGHDT, CDR2 YYEEEE. The CDR3 sequence is 14 residues long. Between the trimmed V and J ends, which lost 1 base and 4 bases, there was a span of 11 bases.

In DNA form, the CDR3 reads TGTGCCAGCAGCGCATCTACAGGGGTCGGTAATGAGCAGTTCTTC. Its protein is CASSASTGVGNEQFF. The V and J genes are TRBV9 and TRBJ2-1; 7 bases line up with TRBD1. This CDR3 has 15 amino acids. Germline trimming cut 3 bases from V and 7 bases from J; bases unmatched to any gene: 10. The germline V gene encodes CDR1 SGDLS and CDR2 YYNGEE. The full variable domain, rest sourced from reference TRBV9 and TRBJ2-1, is DSGVTQTPKHLITATGQRVTLRCSPRSGDLSVYWYQQSLDQGLQFLIQYYNGEERAKGNILERFSAQQFPDLHSELNLSSLELGDSALYFCASSASTGVGNEQFFGPGTRLTVL.

V gene TRBV9 combines with J gene TRBJ2-1; 9 bases agree with TRBD1. CDR3 length: 15 amino acids. J was trimmed by 4 bases and V by 0 bases; bases with no gene match: 2. Germline CDR1 is SGDLS and CDR2 is YYNGEE. The CDR3 here is CASSVDGTGYNEQFF. CDR3 DNA: TGTGCCAGCAGCGTAGATGGGACAGGGTACAATGAGCAGTTCTTC.

V is TRBV18 and J is TRBJ2-5; D call uncertain. V was shortened by 0 bases and J by 5 bases, with 10 bases between the two germline ends. Germline CDR1 and CDR2: KGHSH and LQKENI. This CDR3 region has 14 residues. Here the CDR3 reads CASSPPSTRETQYF. DNA for the CDR3: TGTGCCAGCTCACCACCATCTACGAGGGAGACCCAGTACTTC.

V usage is TRBV4-1 and J usage is TRBJ1-5; D is undetermined. V was cut by 0 bases and J by 4 bases, with 19 bases left in between. Per the germline V gene, CDR1 is MGHRA and CDR2 is YSYEKL. The CDR3 length is 18 residues. CDR3 loop: CASSQEDLVPSRNQPQHF. CDR3 DNA: TGCGCCAGCAGCCAAGAAGATTTAGTCCCTAGCCGAAATCAGCCCCAGCATTTT.

This chain links TRBV18 with TRBJ2-5, with TRBD1 matching over 8 bases. Germline V lookup: CDR1 KGHSH, CDR2 LQKENI. CDR3 size: 15 residues. The V gene end was trimmed by 6 bases and the J gene end by 2 bases; junction bases not matched to a gene: 8. This CDR3 reads CASSLGTGPQETQYF. The CDR3 DNA follows: TGTGCCAGCTCCCTCGGGACAGGCCCGCAAGAGACCCAGTACTTC.

The chain recombines TRBV9 with TRBJ2-3; TRBD2 aligns across 11 bases. Per the germline V gene, CDR1 is SGDLS and CDR2 is YYNGEE. With V trimmed by 3 bases and J by 0 bases, 9 bases remained unmatched. The CDR3 is 18 residues long. CDR3 nucleotide sequence: TGTGCCAGCAGCGCCGGGACTAGCGGAGGTATTAGCACAGATACGCAGTATTTT. This translates into CASSAGTSGGISTDTQYF.

The chain couples TRBV27 to TRBJ1-6, with D hard to call. CDR1 and CDR2 from the germline V gene are MNHEY and SMNVEV (reference sequence). The V end lost 4 bases, the J end lost 0 bases, and 10 bases lay between the germline ends. The CDR3 has 16 residues. DNA of the CDR3: TGTGCCAGCAGTTCCCGGGCAGGCTCCTATAATTCACCCCTCCACTTT. It translates to CASSSRAGSYNSPLHF.

The chain carries TRBV15 and TRBJ1-1, with unresolved D. CDR1 is LNHNV, CDR2 YYDKDF, per germline (reference sequence). CDR3 length equals 16 residues. V gave up 0 bases and J gave up 0 bases, with 11 bases separating them. The CDR3 DNA reads as TGTGCCACCAGCAGAGATGTAGGGTTGGTGAACACTGAAGCTTTCTTT. Translation gives CATSRDVGLVNTEAFF. Full variable domain (missing parts from reference TRBV15 and TRBJ1-1): DAMVIQNPRYQVTQFGKPVTLSCSQTLNHNVMYWYQQKSSQAPKLLFHYYDKDFNNEADTPDNFQSRRPNTSFCFLDIRSPGLGDTAMYLCATSRDVGLVNTEAFFGQGTRLTVV.

J is TRBJ2-7 and V is TRBV29-1; possibly TRBD2 for D (7 bases). Germline CDR1 SQVTM, CDR2 ANQGSEA. Trimming shortened V by 3 bases and J by 0 bases, and 9 bases separated the two germline ends. The CDR3 has 13 residues. CDR3 amino acids: CSVEGGLSYEQYF. As DNA, the CDR3 is TGCAGCGTTGAGGGGGGGCTCTCCTACGAGCAGTACTTC.

J is TRBJ1-2 and V is TRBV29-1; no clear D. This CDR3 contains 11 residues. Germline CDR1 is SQVTM and CDR2 is ANQGSEA. V was shortened by 4 bases and J by 4 bases, with 7 bases between the two germline ends. The CDR3 DNA sequence: TGCAGCGTTGTGCGGATCTATGGCTACACCTTC. Protein: CSVVRIYGYTF.

Only a few counts were recorded for this clone. The chain links TRBV21-1 to TRBJ2-7; TRBD1, the table's D call, lacks a check against the DNA. TRBV21-1 corresponds to a pseudogene. This CDR3 comprises 17 residues. CDR3 residues: CASSKVVPGAPTYEQYF. The CDR3 coding sequence is TGTGCCAGCAGCAAAGTTGTCCCAGGGGCGCCAACCTACGAGCAGTACTTC.

The rearrangement joins TRBV2 to TRBJ2-5, with TRBD1 matching 8 bases. Losses at the gene ends were 3 bases for V and 3 bases for J; bases not matched to a gene: 15. The CDR3 covers 18 residues. Per germline, CDR1 SNHLY and CDR2 FYNNEI. The CDR3 coding sequence is TGTGCCAGCAGTGAGTCCTGGCAGGGGGCGATGGGTAAAGAGACCCAGTACTTC. Its protein is CASSESWQGAMGKETQYF.

This rearrangement joins TRBV6-5 to TRBJ2-3; 9 nucleotides align to TRBD1. V dropped 3 bases and J dropped 7; count of bases not matched to a gene: 2. Germline CDR1 and CDR2: MNHEY and SVGAGI. The CDR3 loop spans 13 amino acids. The CDR3 nucleotides are TGTGCCAGCAGTTATGGACAGGGGTATACGCAGTATTTT. Translated: CASSYGQGYTQYF.

J is TRBJ2-6 and V is TRBV7-2; possibly TRBD2 for D (6 bases). Trimming removed 5 bases from V and 0 bases from J, with 17 bases in between. The CDR3 contains 18 residues. Germline V gene lookup returns CDR1 SGHTA and CDR2 FQGNSA. CDR3 protein: CASSPGDSLYSGANVLTF. For the CDR3, the DNA is TGTGCCAGCAGCCCGGGAGACAGCCTTTACTCTGGGGCCAACGTCCTGACTTTC.

The chain carries TRBV9 and TRBJ1-2; perhaps TRBD1 as D (6 bases). Between the trimmed V and J ends, which lost 2 bases and 2 bases, there was a span of 16 bases. CDR3 length: 16 residues. Germline lookup yields CDR1 SGDLS and CDR2 YYNGEE. CDR3: CASSVLGGGPNYGYTF. CDR3 sequence (DNA): TGTGCCAGCAGCGTCCTAGGGGGGGGGCCGAACTATGGCTACACCTTC.

The gene calls are TRBV19 and TRBJ1-5; weak D call: TRBD1 (6 bases). Germline values: CDR1 LNHDA, CDR2 SQIVND (reference sequence). This CDR3 is 15 amino acids long. Trimming cost V 4 bases and J 2 bases, with 12 bases left between them. The chain's CDR3 is CASSTGVRGNQPQHF. CDR3 sequence (DNA): TGTGCCAGTAGTACAGGGGTGAGGGGCAATCAGCCCCAGCATTTT.